This TCR beta chain came from a study of T-cell memory formation after mild COVID-19. Germline V gene sequence: CDR1 LNHDA, CDR2 SQIVND (reference sequence). The CDR3 consists of 14 residues. Trimming took 10 bases from V and 0 from J, leaving 16 bases between them. This clonotype appeared a few times. Constant-segment primers were used for 5'RACE, and the resulting TCR alpha and TCR beta cDNA libraries carried sample barcodes and UMIs. From the 5' RACE reads, TCRdb called clonotypes with MiXCR, one entry per CDR3 protein. The sample has 300,000 to 400,000 distinct CDR3 sequences; roughly 13% are singletons.

This rearrangement joins TRBV19 to TRBJ2-7; D is undetermined. The source of this sequence is a man aged 18-30 years who had mild COVID-19 (a few samples of this study predate the infection). Cell type and time point are not known. Sample: PBMCs or a T cell subset sorted from them (not recorded which). The CDR3 DNA reads as TGTGCCACTACGATCGGCGGATCCTCCTACGAGCAGTACTTC. This translates into CATTIGGSSYEQYF.